One sample yielded the 27 T cell receptor beta chains listed below, sequenced in a study of identifying expanded T cells in peripheral blood. TCRdb's copy holds only in-frame clones and misses some; the assay was immunoSEQ multiplex PCR. Here the sample spans approximately 100,000 clones, around 90% being singletons. Sequencing input: blood. These receptors originate from a person aged 18 to 75 in good health.

Only a few counts were recorded for this clone. The gene calls are TRBV7-2 and TRBJ1-6; maybe TRBD1 (5 bases). Germline V gene sequence: CDR1 SGHTA, CDR2 FQGNSA. V lost 5 bases and J 9 bases, leaving 11 bases between the germline ends. The CDR3 totals 13 residues. The DNA of the CDR3 is TGTGCCAGCAGCCGCCGACAGTCTTCACCCCTCCACTTT. Translating it yields CASSRRQSSPLHF.

Regarding this clone: At the DNA level, this CDR3 is encoded by other sequences in the same sample as well. This sequence joins TRBV7-2 and TRBJ2-3; 10 nucleotides match TRBD2. The CDR3 runs 15 residues. CDR1 is SGHTA and CDR2 is FQGNSA in the germline V gene. Losses at the gene ends were 1 base for V and 6 bases for J; bases not matched to a gene: 4. CDR3 DNA: TGTGCCAGCAGCTTAGTAGCGGGGGGCGGGGATACGCAGTATTTT. This codes for CASSLVAGGGDTQYF.

The V call is TRBV7-2, the J call TRBJ1-6; a weak D match, TRBD1 (6 bases). This CDR3 is 15 amino acids long. Germline CDR1 reads SGHTA; CDR2 reads FQGNSA. V shed 2 bases and J shed 4 bases, with 9 bases lying between them. The CDR3, as DNA: TGTGCCAGCAGCTTAACAGGGACATATAATTCACCCCTCCACTTT. It codes for CASSLTGTYNSPLHF.

The V and J genes are TRBV6-5 and TRBJ2-7, with D perhaps assigned TRBD1 or TRBD2 (7 bases each). V was trimmed by 8 bases and J by 0 bases, leaving 14 bases between them. The CDR3 consists of 14 residues. CDR1 is MNHEY, CDR2 SVGAGI, per germline. CDR3 sequence reads: CASRAGDSSYEQYF. Written as DNA, the CDR3 is TGTGCCAGCCGTGCGGGGGACAGCTCCTACGAGCAGTACTTC.

V gene TRBV7-2 combines with J gene TRBJ2-3; TRBD1 or TRBD2 may be the D gene (5 bases each). This CDR3 contains 16 residues. The V gene lost 5 bases and the J gene lost 1 base, with 16 bases spanning the gap. Germline CDR1 SGHTA, CDR2 FQGNSA. The CDR3 DNA reads TGTGCCAGCAGCGGGCAGGGACCGAGGGGCACAGATACGCAGTATTTT. It translates to CASSGQGPRGTDTQYF.

The chain combines TRBV5-4 with TRBJ2-1; the D is unclear. The V end was cut by 2 bases, the J end by 10 bases, with 13 bases between. Germline-derived CDR1 and CDR2 are SGHNT and YYREEE (reference sequence). The length of the CDR3 is 13 residues. The CDR3 loop reads CASSFSLGKEQFF. CDR3 coding DNA: TGTGCCAGCAGCTTCTCACTCGGAAAGGAGCAGTTCTTC.

This clone was recorded once. The chain carries TRBV5-4 and TRBJ2-7; no clear D gene. Germline V gene data show CDR1 as SGHNT and CDR2 as YYREEE (reference sequence). V dropped 4 bases and J dropped 5 bases, with 13 bases sitting between them. The CDR3 runs 13 residues. In nucleotides, the CDR3 is TGTGCCAGCAGCCGTGGGCAGTACGACGAGCAGTACTTC. Protein sequence: CASSRGQYDEQYF. The variable domain in full, with the rest retrieved from reference TRBV5-4 and TRBJ2-7, is ETGVTQSPTHLIKTRGQQVTLRCSSQSGHNTVSWYQQALGQGPQFIFQYYREEENGRGNFPPRFSGLQFPNYSSELNVNALELDDSALYLCASSRGQYDEQYFGPGTRLTVT.

This clone was recorded only once. This sequence joins TRBV2 and TRBJ2-3; D uncertain. This CDR3 spans 13 amino acids. V dropped 4 bases and J dropped 5 bases, with 10 bases sitting between them. Germline-derived CDR1 and CDR2 are SNHLY and FYNNEI. The CDR3 loop is CASSGSSRDTQYF. CDR3 coding DNA: TGTGCCAGCAGTGGTAGCTCCAGAGATACGCAGTATTTT. The full variable domain, rest sourced from reference TRBV2 and TRBJ2-3, is EPEVTQTPSHQVTQMGQEVILRCVPISNHLYFYWYRQILGQKVEFLVSFYNNEISEKSEIFDDQFSVERPDGSNFTLKIRSTKLEDSAMYFCASSGSSRDTQYFGPGTRLTVL.

The rearrangement links TRBV5-4 to TRBJ2-3, with 9 nucleotides matching TRBD2. The CDR3 consists of 16 residues. V shed 0 bases, J shed 0 bases, and the junction held 2 bases outside the gene matches. Germline CDR1 and CDR2: SGHNT and YYREEE (reference sequence). CDR3 sequence reads: CASSLALAGSTDTQYF. In DNA form, the CDR3 reads TGTGCCAGCAGCTTGGCCCTAGCGGGGAGCACAGATACGCAGTATTTT.

This chain connects TRBV7-2 to TRBJ2-1; no reliable D call. The germline CDR1 and CDR2 sequences are SGHTA and FQGNSA. V was trimmed by 2 bases and J by 0 bases, leaving 8 bases between them. There are 15 residues in the CDR3. This CDR3 reads CASSLQRSSYNEQFF. CDR3 sequence (DNA): TGTGCCAGCAGCTTACAGAGGAGCTCCTACAATGAGCAGTTCTTC. The full variable domain, with the rest looked up from reference TRBV7-2 and TRBJ2-1, is GAGVSQSPSNKVTEKGKDVELRCDPISGHTALYWYRQSLGQGLEFLIYFQGNSAPDKSGLPSDRFSAERTGGSVSTLTIQRTQQEDSAVYLCASSLQRSSYNEQFFGPGTRLTVL.

This sequence joins TRBV7-2 and TRBJ1-2; D remains ambiguous. Trimming pared 0 bases from V and 4 bases from J, leaving 9 bases between. Looked up from germline, CDR1 is SGHTA and CDR2 is FQGNSA. The CDR3 is 14 residues long. CDR3 coding DNA: TGTGCCAGCAGCTTAGCGGTTGCGGCCTATGGCTACACCTTC. Translation: CASSLAVAAYGYTF.

As DNA, the CDR3 is TGTGCCAGCAGTGACCCCGACAACTCCTACGAGCAGTACTTC. Translated, it gives CASSDPDNSYEQYF. This chain uses TRBV2 with TRBJ2-7; D is uncertain. From germline, CDR1 is SNHLY and CDR2 FYNNEI. This CDR3 has 14 amino acids. V was shortened by 3 bases and J by 0 bases, with 9 bases between the two germline ends.

This chain joins TRBV27 and TRBJ1-5, with a tentative D call TRBD1 (5 bases). There are 14 residues in the CDR3. V gave up 4 bases and J gave up 6 bases, with 13 bases separating them. CDR1 and CDR2 (germline): MNHEY, SMNVEV (reference sequence). Here the CDR3 reads CASSSQGGAQPQHF. The DNA of the CDR3 is TGTGCCAGCAGTTCTCAGGGCGGCGCTCAGCCCCAGCATTTT.

This chain links TRBV7-2 with TRBJ1-2; D remains unclear. From germline, CDR1 is SGHTA and CDR2 FQGNSA. CDR3 length: 15 residues. Trimming cost V 5 bases and J 5 bases, with 18 bases left between them. The CDR3 nucleotides are TGTGCCAGCAGCCCTAGCGGGCCGCTCGTATATGGCTACACCTTC. Amino acids: CASSPSGPLVYGYTF.

This sequence joins TRBV6-5 and TRBJ1-3, with TRBD1 matching 7 bases. The V and J ends lost 6 bases and 9 bases, in that order; junction bases with no gene match: 11. The CDR3 sequence is 14 residues long. Germline CDR1 and CDR2: MNHEY and SVGAGI. The CDR3 spells CASRSGTAVATIYF. For the CDR3, the DNA is TGTGCCAGCAGGTCCGGGACAGCTGTTGCCACCATATATTTT.

The chain carries TRBV9 and TRBJ2-2; the D gene is possibly TRBD2 (5 bases). CDR1 SGDLS and CDR2 YYNGEE come from the germline V gene. With 3 bases removed from V and 1 base from J, the gap between germline ends came to 7 bases. The CDR3 extends over 14 amino acids. The CDR3 spells CASSGGLNTGELFF. In DNA, the CDR3 is TGTGCCAGCAGCGGAGGACTGAACACCGGGGAGCTGTTTTTT.

The genes are TRBV7-2 and TRBJ2-1; 8 nucleotides agree with TRBD2. The CDR3 has 15 residues. Germline V CDR1 and CDR2: SGHTA, FQGNSA. V gave up 5 bases and J gave up 2 bases; unmatched junction bases: 5. The CDR3 reads CASSPGLGPYNEQFF. CDR3 coding DNA: TGTGCCAGCAGCCCGGGACTAGGGCCCTACAATGAGCAGTTCTTC.

This clone was observed a few times. This chain joins TRBV19 and TRBJ1-5; D is ambiguous. The germline V gene has CDR1 LNHDA and CDR2 SQIVND (reference sequence). Trimming shortened V by 5 bases and J by 0 bases, and 11 bases separated the two germline ends. The length of the CDR3 is 15 residues. The CDR3 DNA reads as TGTGCCAGTAGTGTGGGATTGAATAGCAATCAGCCCCAGCATTTT. Translated: CASSVGLNSNQPQHF.

The chain employs TRBV7-2 and TRBJ1-6, with D tentatively TRBD1 (5 bases). The CDR3 is 13 amino acids. CDR1 and CDR2 from the germline V gene are SGHTA and FQGNSA. Trimming left V 5 bases short and J 9 bases short, with 11 bases between. CDR3 protein: CASSPGRGSPLHF. CDR3 in DNA: TGTGCCAGCAGCCCGGGACGGGGTTCACCCCTCCACTTT.

This chain links TRBV6-6 with TRBJ1-2, with D perhaps TRBD1 (6 bases). CDR3 length equals 14 residues. V lost 6 bases, J lost 4 bases, and 15 bases lay in between. Germline loops: CDR1 MNHNY, CDR2 SVGAGI (reference sequence). CDR3 protein: CASSPASGAYGYTF. The CDR3 DNA is TGTGCCAGCAGCCCCGCATCGGGGGCCTATGGCTACACCTTC.

The V gene is TRBV5-1, the J gene TRBJ2-5; perhaps D is TRBD1 or TRBD2 (6 bases each). CDR1 SGHRS and CDR2 YFSETQ come from the germline V gene. V was shortened by 0 bases and J by 2 bases, with 11 bases between the two germline ends. This CDR3 region has 15 residues. The CDR3 spells CASSLVGGQQETQYF. CDR3 coding DNA: TGCGCCAGCAGCTTGGTTGGGGGGCAGCAAGAGACCCAGTACTTC.

The chain employs TRBV25-1 and TRBJ1-5; D gene ambiguous. The CDR3 covers 14 residues. Per the germline V gene, CDR1 is MGHDK and CDR2 is SYGVNS. V lost 6 bases and J lost 3, with 12 bases in between. The CDR3 DNA sequence: TGTGCCAGCAGCTCAGACGGATACAATCAGCCCCAGCATTTT. Protein: CASSSDGYNQPQHF.

This chain uses TRBV5-3 with TRBJ2-7; either TRBD1 or TRBD2 may fit D (7 bases each). TRBV5-3 is known as an ORF, though its function is uncertain. V was clipped by 8 bases and J by 0 bases, with 15 bases between them. This CDR3 has 14 residues. DNA for the CDR3: TGTGCCAGCAGCGACAGGGACTACTCCTACGAGCAGTACTTC. Its protein is CASSDRDYSYEQYF.

The chain is built from TRBV6-5 and TRBJ1-5, with TRBD1 as a possible D gene (5 bases). CDR3 length: 13 amino acids. The ends were cut back, 2 bases at V and 4 bases at J, with 6 bases in the middle. Germline CDR1 reads MNHEY; CDR2 reads SVGAGI. CDR3 sequence: CASSYKGNQPQHF. The CDR3 DNA reads TGTGCCAGCAGTTACAAGGGGAATCAGCCCCAGCATTTT.

The chain links TRBV15 to TRBJ2-7; 7 nucleotides agree with TRBD1. CDR1 is LNHNV, CDR2 YYDKDF, per germline (reference sequence). After removal of 6 bases from V and 0 bases from J, the junction contained 8 bases not matched to a gene. The CDR3 covers 15 residues. DNA of the CDR3: TGTGCCACCAGTTTCGACAGGGCGAGCTCCTACGAGCAGTACTTC. Protein sequence: CATSFDRASSYEQYF.

The chain couples TRBV5-1 to TRBJ1-2, with 10 positions matching TRBD1. Germline CDR1 and CDR2: SGHRS and YFSETQ. J lost 6 bases, V lost 0 bases, and 5 bases had no gene match. The CDR3 is 15 amino acids. In DNA form, the CDR3 reads TGCGCCAGCAGCTTGGCGACAGGGGGCAGTAATGGCTACACCTTC. Protein sequence: CASSLATGGSNGYTF.

V is TRBV19 and J is TRBJ1-4; the match to TRBD1 covers 9 bases. Trimming removed 5 bases from V and 8 bases from J; junction bases left unmatched: 9. Germline V CDR1 and CDR2: LNHDA, SQIVND (reference sequence). The CDR3 spans 15 residues. CDR3 protein: CASSSPDRGGEKLFF. CDR3 in DNA: TGTGCCAGTAGTTCACCGGACAGGGGTGGGGAAAAACTGTTTTTT.